This T cell receptor (beta chain) was captured by sequencing in a study of shared clonotypes between healthy human individuals. Germline V gene data show CDR1 as MNHEY and CDR2 as SMNVEV (reference sequence). The CDR3 runs to 15 residues. With 5 bases clipped from V and 0 bases from J, the junction kept 4 bases outside the gene matches. Produced via immunoSEQ multiplex PCR; TCRdb's table is partial and in-frame only. The sample lists millions of clones; roughly 94% were seen once. The chain employs TRBV27 and TRBJ2-1, with 7 nucleotides matching TRBD1. The clonotype comes from a man aged 18 to 30 in good health. The sequencing input was naive CD4+ T cells sorted from blood. The subset here: CD45RA+ positively selected. The CDR3 DNA reads as TGTGCCAGCAGTCAGACAGGGAGCTCCTACAATGAGCAGTTCTTC. It specifies CASSQTGSSYNEQFF.